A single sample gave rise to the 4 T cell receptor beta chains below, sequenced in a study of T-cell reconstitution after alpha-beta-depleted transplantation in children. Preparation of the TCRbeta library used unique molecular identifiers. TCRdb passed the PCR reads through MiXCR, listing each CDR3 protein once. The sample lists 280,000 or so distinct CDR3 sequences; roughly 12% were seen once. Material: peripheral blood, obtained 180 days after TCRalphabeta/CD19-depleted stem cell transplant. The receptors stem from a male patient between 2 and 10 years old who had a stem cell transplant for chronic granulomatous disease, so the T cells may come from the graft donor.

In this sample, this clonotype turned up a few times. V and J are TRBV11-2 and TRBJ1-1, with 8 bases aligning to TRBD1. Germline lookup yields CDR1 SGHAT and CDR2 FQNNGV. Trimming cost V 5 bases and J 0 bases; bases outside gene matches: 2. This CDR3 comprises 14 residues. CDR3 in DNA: TGTGCCAGCAGCCAGACAGGGGTGAACACTGAAGCTTTCTTT. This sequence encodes CASSQTGVNTEAFF.

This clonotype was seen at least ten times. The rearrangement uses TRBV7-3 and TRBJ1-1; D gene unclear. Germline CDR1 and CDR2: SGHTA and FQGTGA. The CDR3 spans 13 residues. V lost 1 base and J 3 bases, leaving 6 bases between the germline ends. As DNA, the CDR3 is TGTGCCAGCAGCTTAATGCGGGACACTGAAGCTTTCTTT. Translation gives CASSLMRDTEAFF.

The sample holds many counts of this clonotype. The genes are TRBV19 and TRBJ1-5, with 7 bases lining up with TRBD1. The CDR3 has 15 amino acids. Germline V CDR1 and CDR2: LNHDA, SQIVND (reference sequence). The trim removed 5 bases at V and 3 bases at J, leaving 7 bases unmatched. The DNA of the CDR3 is TGTGCCAGTAGTTGGGGGACAGTCCTCAATCAGCCCCAGCATTTT. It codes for CASSWGTVLNQPQHF.

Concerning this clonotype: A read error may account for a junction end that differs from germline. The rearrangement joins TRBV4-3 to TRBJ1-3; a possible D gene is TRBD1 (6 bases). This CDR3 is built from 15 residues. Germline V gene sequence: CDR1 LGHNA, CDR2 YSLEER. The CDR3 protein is CASSGDIASRNTIYF. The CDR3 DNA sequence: TGCGCCAGCAGCGGGGACATCGCCTCTAGAAACACCATATATTTT.